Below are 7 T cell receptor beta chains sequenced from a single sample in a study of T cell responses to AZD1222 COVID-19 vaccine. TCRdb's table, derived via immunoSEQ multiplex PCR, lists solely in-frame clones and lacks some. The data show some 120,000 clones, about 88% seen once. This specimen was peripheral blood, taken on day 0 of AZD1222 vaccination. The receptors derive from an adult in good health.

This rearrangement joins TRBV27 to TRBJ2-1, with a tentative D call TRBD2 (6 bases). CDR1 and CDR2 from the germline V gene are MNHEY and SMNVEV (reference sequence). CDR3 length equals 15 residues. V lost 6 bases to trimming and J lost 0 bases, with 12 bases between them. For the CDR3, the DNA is TGTGCCAGCAGCCACGGGGGAGGCTCCTACAATGAGCAGTTCTTC. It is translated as CASSHGGGSYNEQFF.

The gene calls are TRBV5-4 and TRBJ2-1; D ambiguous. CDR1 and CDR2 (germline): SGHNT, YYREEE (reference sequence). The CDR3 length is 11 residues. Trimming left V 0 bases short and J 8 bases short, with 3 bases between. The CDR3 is CASSLADEQFF. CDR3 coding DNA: TGTGCCAGCAGCTTGGCTGATGAGCAGTTCTTC.

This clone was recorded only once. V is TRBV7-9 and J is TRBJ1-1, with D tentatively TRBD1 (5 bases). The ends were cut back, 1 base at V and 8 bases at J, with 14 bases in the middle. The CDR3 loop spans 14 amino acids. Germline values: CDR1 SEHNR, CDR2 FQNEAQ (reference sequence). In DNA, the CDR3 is TGTGCCAGCAGCTTAGAGTGGGGCGCGGGAGAAGCTTTCTTT. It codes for CASSLEWGAGEAFF.

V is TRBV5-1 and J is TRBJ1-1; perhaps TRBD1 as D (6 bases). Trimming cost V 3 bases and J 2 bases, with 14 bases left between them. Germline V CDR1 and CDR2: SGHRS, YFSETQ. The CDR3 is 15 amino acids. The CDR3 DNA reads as TGCGCCAGCAGCTGGGGGGCAGGGGCCAACACTGAAGCTTTCTTT. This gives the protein CASSWGAGANTEAFF.

This chain's CDR3 is CASTITGFIADTQYF. CDR3 in DNA: TGTGCCAGCACCATCACAGGGTTCATTGCAGATACGCAGTATTTT. The rearrangement joins TRBV7-8 to TRBJ2-3; TRBD1 might be the D (6 bases). From germline, CDR1 is SGHVS and CDR2 FQNEAQ. V was trimmed by 7 bases and J by 4 bases, leaving 18 bases between them. CDR3 size: 15 residues.

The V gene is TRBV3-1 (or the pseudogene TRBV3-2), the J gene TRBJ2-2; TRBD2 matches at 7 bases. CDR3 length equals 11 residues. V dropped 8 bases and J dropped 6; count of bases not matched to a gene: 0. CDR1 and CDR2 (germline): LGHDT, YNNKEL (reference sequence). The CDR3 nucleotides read TGTGCCAGCGGGGGGGCCGGGGAGCTGTTTTTT. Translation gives CASGGAGELFF.

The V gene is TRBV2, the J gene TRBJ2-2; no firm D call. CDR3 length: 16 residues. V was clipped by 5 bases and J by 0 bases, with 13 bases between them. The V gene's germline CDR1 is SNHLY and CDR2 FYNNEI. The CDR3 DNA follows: TGTGCCAGCAGTCCCCATCTAGTCTCGAACACCGGGGAGCTGTTTTTT. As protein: CASSPHLVSNTGELFF.